These T cell receptor beta chains were read from a single sample in a study of CD4 T cells in relation to SARS-CoV-2 and coronaviruses. TCRdb's table, derived via immunoSEQ multiplex PCR, lists solely in-frame clones and lacks some. Here the sample spans 20,000 to 25,000 clones, about three quarters being singletons. What these receptors recognize is not known. The sample taken for sequencing was CD4+ T cells from PBMCs, cultured in vitro. These receptors all come from a human donor in good health. The CDR3 runs from the conserved cysteine through the conserved F or W. The order of the fields is V gene, J gene, CDR3 protein.

TRBV5-1	TRBJ2-3	CASSSGGTITDTQYF
TRBV6-5	TRBJ1-1	CASGQNTEAFF
TRBV28	TRBJ2-5	CASQTLQETQYF
TRBV21-1	TRBJ1-5	CASSKTEGTGVNQPQHF
TRBV25-1	TRBJ1-1	CASSEYEEEAFF
TRBV7-9	TRBJ1-3	CASSTMTVPNTIYF
TRBV18	TRBJ1-6	CASSPPGDGSPLHF
TRBV19	TRBJ2-3	CAIRERESDTQYF
TRBV28	TRBJ2-2	CASSPGRSGGELFF
TRBV6-5	TRBJ2-7	CASSELIEQYF
TRBV19	TRBJ2-1	CASSRVSAGDEQFF
TRBV5-1	TRBJ1-1	CASSLRGPDTEAFF
TRBV5-1	TRBJ2-2	CASSFGKLGGSSGELFF
TRBV9	TRBJ2-4	CASSVGTGNIQYF
TRBV10-3	TRBJ2-7	CAIRGQVAYEQYF
TRBV5-6	TRBJ1-3	CASTRTDWVSGNTIYF
TRBV2	TRBJ2-6	CASSENLGSGANVLTF
TRBV18	TRBJ1-4	CASSPDLGEKLFF
TRBV5-4	TRBJ2-7	CASSPPSGSYEQYF
TRBV2	TRBJ1-5	CASSGPGTGNSNQPQHF
TRBV19	TRBJ2-2	CASSIQGVGGELFF
TRBV5-6	TRBJ1-6	CASSAEWGARNSPLHF
TRBV27	TRBJ2-7	CASSLRLAGLWYEQYF
TRBV25-1	TRBJ2-7	CASSETGLSEQYF
TRBV10-1	TRBJ2-5	CASSESGETQYF
TRBV30	TRBJ2-3	CAWSAGTVYTDTQYF
TRBV6-5	TRBJ2-7	CASSSLGRDEQYF
TRBV30	TRBJ1-1	CAWSELGGTEAFF
TRBV2	TRBJ2-7	CASSRDRSYEQYF
TRBV18	TRBJ1-3	CASSPVLDSTSGNTIYF
TRBV5-1	TRBJ1-3	CASSLGGESGNTIYF
TRBV19	TRBJ2-7	CASSAGIRGIRYEQYF
TRBV24-1	TRBJ2-5	CATSGQGVPQETQYF
TRBV9	TRBJ2-5	CASSVEGSGYQETQYF
TRBV7-9	TRBJ1-2	CASSPRVHGYTF
TRBV28	TRBJ1-4	CASSRLSEKLFF
TRBV6-4	TRBJ1-5	CASSDRGLLNGNQPQHF
TRBV19	TRBJ1-4	CASSITGGSNEKLFF
TRBV7-8	TRBJ2-7	CASSTPRGTYEQYF
TRBV10-1	TRBJ1-3	CASSPWDRVYTIYF
TRBV5-6	TRBJ1-2	CASSPPGTYGYTF
TRBV12-3/TRBV12-4	TRBJ1-1	CASSLEGGGAFF
TRBV6-5	TRBJ2-1	CASSYQREGRKQFF
TRBV5-1	TRBJ1-1	CASSLIFFGGSDTEAFF
TRBV30	TRBJ1-2	CAWKPTDNYGYTF
TRBV30	TRBJ2-7	CAWGRAGAQTYEQYF
TRBV5-1	TRBJ1-1	CASSFGDRLNTEAFF
TRBV7-8	TRBJ2-5	CASSPQETQYF
TRBV6-2/TRBV6-3	TRBJ1-4	CASSPRNGREKLFF